This T cell receptor beta chain was sequenced during a study of blood T cells in healthy people across ages. Study results and limitations: In older individuals, TCR beta diversity per million T cells was lower, falling roughly linearly with age.

A second 7 to 11 cycle PCR used barcoded and J-beta primers. TCRdb passed the 5' RACE reads through MiXCR, listing each CDR3 protein once. The data show about 1,500,000 distinct CDR3 sequences, with about 40% seen just once and roughly 8.2% held by the top ten. All donors came from Russia, were Caucasian and healthy, and spanned ages about 6 to 100. Donors each provided about 9.5 milliliters of peripheral blood. V was clipped by 3 bases and J by 4 bases; unmatched bases: 7. CDR3 size: 15 residues. Germline CDR1 and CDR2: LGHDT and YNNKEL (reference sequence). This clonotype was seen more than once but under ten times. Its antigen is unidentified.

The receptor was derived from a woman aged 18-29 years in good health. The V gene is TRBV3-1, the J gene TRBJ2-7; 9 bases match TRBD1. Sample: blood. DNA for the CDR3: TGTGCCAGCAGCCACCGCGGGACAGGGACGTACGAGCAGTACTTC. It codes for CASSHRGTGTYEQYF.